These 16 T cell receptor beta chains came from one sample sequenced in a study of shared clonotypes between healthy human individuals. Profiling relied on immunoSEQ multiplex PCR, and the TCRdb table lists in-frame clones only, not all of them. The profile shows 2 million to 2.5 million clones, approximately 94% of them singletons. What was sequenced was naive CD4+ T cells sorted from blood. Noted subset: CD45RA+ positively selected. Receptor source: a man aged 18 to 29 in good health.

The chain has TRBV28 and TRBJ1-3, with D tentatively TRBD1 (6 bases). This CDR3 has 14 amino acids. CDR1 is MDHEN, CDR2 SYDVKM, per germline. The V end lost 8 bases, the J end lost 0 bases, and 11 bases lay between the germline ends. CDR3 protein: CASCRGISGNTIYF. CDR3 nucleotide sequence: TGTGCCAGCTGCAGGGGAATCTCTGGAAACACCATATATTTT.

This chain uses TRBV10-3 with TRBJ1-1; D not resolved. Germline CDR1 reads ENHRY; CDR2 reads SYGVKD. Trimming took off 3 bases at V and 1 base at J, with 12 bases between the two ends. The length of the CDR3 is 15 residues. This CDR3 is CAISDSLRTNTEAFF. CDR3 nucleotide sequence: TGTGCCATCAGTGACTCTCTCAGAACGAACACTGAAGCTTTCTTT.

This sequence joins TRBV6-5 and TRBJ2-7, with TRBD2 matching 11 bases. Germline V gives CDR1 MNHEY, CDR2 SVGAGI. The CDR3 runs 15 residues. Trimming removed 8 bases from V and 4 bases from J; junction bases left unmatched: 10. The CDR3 region is CASSPLTSGRYEQYF. In DNA form, the CDR3 reads TGTGCCAGCTCCCCCCTAACTAGCGGGAGATACGAGCAGTACTTC.

J is TRBJ2-7 and V is TRBV6-6, with D maybe TRBD1 (6 bases). This CDR3 is built from 14 residues. Germline loops: CDR1 MNHNY, CDR2 SVGAGI (reference sequence). V gave up 9 bases and J gave up 2 bases, with 17 bases separating them. The CDR3 loop is CASLRQGYPYEQYF. The DNA for the CDR3 is TGTGCCAGTCTTCGGCAGGGGTACCCCTACGAGCAGTACTTC.

The chain has TRBV14 and TRBJ1-4; tentative D call: TRBD1 (5 bases). Trimming left V 4 bases short and J 3 bases short, with 9 bases between. The germline V gene encodes CDR1 SGHDN and CDR2 FVKESK. This CDR3 is built from 14 residues. CDR3 in DNA: TGTGCCAGCAGCCGCTGGGGGGCTAATGAAAAACTGTTTTTT. As protein: CASSRWGANEKLFF. Combining the CDR3 with reference TRBV14 and TRBJ1-4 gives the whole variable domain EAGVTQFPSHSVIEKGQTVTLRCDPISGHDNLYWYRRVMGKEIKFLLHFVKESKQDESGMPNNRFLAERTGGTYSTLKVQPAELEDSGVYFCASSRWGANEKLFFGSGTQLSVL.

The rearrangement joins TRBV11-1 to TRBJ2-1; D is possibly TRBD1 or TRBD2 (6 bases each). The CDR3 runs to 12 residues. V was clipped by 4 bases and J by 7 bases, with 8 bases between them. Germline V gene data show CDR1 as SGHAT and CDR2 as FQDESV (reference sequence). CDR3 in DNA: TGTGCCAGCAGCTCGGGGGCGAATGAGCAGTTCTTC. Translation gives CASSSGANEQFF. The entire variable domain, with the rest obtained from reference TRBV11-1 and TRBJ2-1, is as follows: EAEVAQSPRYKITEKSQAVAFWCDPISGHATLYWYRQILGQGPELLVQFQDESVVDDSQLPKDRFSAERLKGVDSTLKIQPAELGDSAMYLCASSSGANEQFFGPGTRLTVL.

The V call is TRBV6-5, the J call TRBJ1-6, with a weak D call TRBD1 (6 bases). V shed 1 base and J shed 11 bases, with 18 bases lying between them. This CDR3 contains 16 residues. Germline values: CDR1 MNHEY, CDR2 SVGAGI. The CDR3 loop reads CASSYFKGVKVAPLHF. Written as DNA, the CDR3 is TGTGCCAGCAGTTACTTCAAGGGGGTAAAAGTCGCACCCCTCCACTTT.

This sequence joins TRBV28 and TRBJ1-1, with TRBD1 as a possible D gene (6 bases). Germline CDR1 reads MDHEN; CDR2 reads SYDVKM. The V gene lost 4 bases and the J gene lost 4 bases, with 19 bases spanning the gap. This CDR3 spans 16 amino acids. The CDR3 DNA is TGTGCCAGCAGTTCCCTGCGTGGCCGGACAGCCACTGAAGCTTTCTTT. Amino acids: CASSSLRGRTATEAFF.

The chain carries TRBV28 and TRBJ2-7, with no clear D. The germline gives CDR1 MDHEN, CDR2 SYDVKM. V shed 2 bases and J shed 0 bases, with 5 bases lying between them. The CDR3 runs to 13 residues. The CDR3 nucleotides are TGTGCCAGCAGTTTACACCGCTCCTACGAGCAGTACTTC. Amino acid sequence: CASSLHRSYEQYF.

This clone was recorded once. The chain is built from TRBV4-1 and TRBJ1-5; D ambiguous. The germline V and J ends were trimmed by 0 bases and 7 bases, with 10 bases remaining between them. CDR1 is MGHRA, CDR2 YSYEKL, per germline. CDR3 size: 14 residues. The CDR3 reads CASSQDDRPQPQHF. CDR3 in DNA: TGCGCCAGCAGCCAAGATGACCGGCCCCAGCCCCAGCATTTT.

The chain employs TRBV11-2 and TRBJ2-3, with 7 bases matching TRBD2. With 5 bases clipped from V and 4 bases from J, the junction kept 12 bases outside the gene matches. CDR3 length: 16 residues. CDR1 and CDR2 from the germline V gene are SGHAT and FQNNGV. The CDR3 DNA reads TGTGCCAGCAGCCCCAGGACTAGTGACTTGGCAGATACGCAGTATTTT. Translated, it gives CASSPRTSDLADTQYF.

This clone was found once. This chain links TRBV5-1 with TRBJ2-5, with D possibly being TRBD1 (6 bases). The CDR3 loop spans 17 amino acids. Looked up from germline, CDR1 is SGHRS and CDR2 is YFSETQ. The ends were cut back, 0 bases at V and 4 bases at J, with 19 bases in the middle. The chain's CDR3 is CASSLGAQGKGRETQYF. Here the CDR3 DNA reads TGCGCCAGCAGCTTGGGGGCCCAGGGGAAAGGTCGAGAGACCCAGTACTTC. The variable domain in full, completed from reference TRBV5-1 and TRBJ2-5, reads KAGVTQTPRYLIKTRGQQVTLSCSPISGHRSVSWYQQTPGQGLQFLFEYFSETQRNKGNFPGRFSGRQFSNSRSEMNVSTLELGDSALYLCASSLGAQGKGRETQYFGPGTRLLVL.

The chain joins TRBV11-2 to TRBJ1-1; 9 bases fit TRBD1. The J segment lost 6 bases and the V segment lost 2 bases, leaving 10 bases of the junction unmatched. The CDR3 is 16 residues long. Germline V gives CDR1 SGHAT, CDR2 FQNNGV. The CDR3 nucleotides read TGTGCCAGCAGCTTATCGGGACAGGGTAAGGGCCCTGAAGCTTTCTTT. This translates into CASSLSGQGKGPEAFF.

J is TRBJ2-5 and V is TRBV7-9; D is possibly TRBD2 (5 bases). Germline V gene sequence: CDR1 SEHNR, CDR2 FQNEAQ (reference sequence). The CDR3 contains 14 residues. Between the trimmed V and J ends, which lost 5 bases and 1 base, there was a span of 11 bases. The CDR3 spells CASSRTDSQETQYF. Here the CDR3 DNA reads TGTGCCAGCAGCCGGACTGACTCCCAAGAGACCCAGTACTTC.

This clone was seen once. The J gene is TRBJ2-7, the V gene TRBV29-1; D perhaps matches TRBD2 (6 bases). Germline CDR1 is SQVTM and CDR2 is ANQGSEA. CDR3 length: 13 residues. The CDR3 sequence is CSTRDSFGDEQYF. In DNA, the CDR3 is TGCAGTACACGGGACTCTTTTGGGGACGAGCAGTACTTC.

Concerning this clone itself: Mismatch with germline at one junction end may stem from a read error. The rearrangement links TRBV7-7 to TRBJ2-1, with no clear D. The CDR3 runs 16 residues. Germline loops: CDR1 SSHAT, CDR2 FNYEAQ (reference sequence). The CDR3 coding sequence is TGTGCTAGCAGCCGACTTACAGACGGCTCCTACAATGAGCAGTTCTTC. This translates into CASSRLTDGSYNEQFF.